One and the same sample provided the 23 T cell receptor beta chains below, sequenced in a study of PD-1 blockade in classical Hodgkin lymphoma. Some clones are missing from TCRdb's copy, which holds only in-frame ones; the method was immunoSEQ multiplex PCR. The sample contains 30,000 to 40,000 clones, 90% to 95% of which appear only once. The time point denotes: cycle 4 day 1 (C4D1), after more than 5 weeks of nivolumab. Relapse after autologous stem cell transplantation occurred in every patient, and brentuximab vedotin exposure varied. Magnetic negative selection was used to purify CD4+ T cells from PBMCs that had been thawed. This material consisted of CD4+ T cells from blood, taken before the fourth cycle of nivolumab. The receptors derive from a human donor with classical Hodgkin lymphoma.

The gene calls are TRBV27 and TRBJ1-4; the match to TRBD1 covers 8 bases. CDR3 size: 14 residues. The germline V gene encodes CDR1 MNHEY and CDR2 SMNVEV (reference sequence). V was clipped by 6 bases and J by 3 bases; unmatched bases: 3. DNA of the CDR3: TGTGCCAGCAGGCCGACAGGGGCTAATGAAAAACTGTTTTTT. Translating gives CASRPTGANEKLFF.

This clone was seen a single time. J is TRBJ2-7 and V is TRBV28, with D possibly being TRBD1 (6 bases). Looked up from germline, CDR1 is MDHEN and CDR2 is SYDVKM. The CDR3 is made up of 15 amino acids. V lost 5 bases to trimming and J lost 4 bases, with 18 bases between them. CDR3 sequence reads: CASSPSRGNPYEQYF. CDR3 DNA: TGTGCCAGCAGTCCCTCCAGGGGTAACCCTTACGAGCAGTACTTC.

The chain combines TRBV19 with TRBJ2-1; 7 bases line up with TRBD1. The V and J ends lost 9 bases and 9 bases, in that order; junction bases with no gene match: 8. The CDR3 is 12 residues long. Germline V gene data show CDR1 as LNHDA and CDR2 as SQIVND (reference sequence). CDR3: CASWGQYGEQFF. The DNA of the CDR3 is TGTGCCAGCTGGGGACAGTACGGTGAGCAGTTCTTC.

The genes are TRBV11-2 and TRBJ2-3; no definite D call. V was trimmed by 4 bases and J by 0 bases, leaving 8 bases between them. This CDR3 region has 14 residues. Germline-derived CDR1 and CDR2 are SGHAT and FQNNGV. Here the CDR3 DNA reads TGTGCCAGCAGCTCCAGCGCTAGCACAGATACGCAGTATTTT. Translating gives CASSSSASTDTQYF.

This clone was counted once. The chain is built from TRBV5-1 and TRBJ2-7, with D unclear. The germline gives CDR1 SGHRS, CDR2 YFSETQ. The CDR3 is 15 amino acids. With 0 bases removed from V and 1 base from J, the gap between germline ends came to 11 bases. CDR3 region: CASSLDRQGSYEQYF. Here the CDR3 DNA reads TGCGCCAGCAGCTTGGACAGACAAGGGTCCTACGAGCAGTACTTC.

The rearrangement links TRBV6-5 to TRBJ1-4; D is uncertain. V lost 2 bases to trimming and J lost 5 bases, with 9 bases between them. Germline V gene lookup returns CDR1 MNHEY and CDR2 SVGAGI. This CDR3 is built from 14 residues. The CDR3 DNA is TGTGCCAGCAGTTACGAGCTTACCAATGAAAAACTGTTTTTT. It encodes CASSYELTNEKLFF.

The CDR3 loop is CASSYSWDVPYNEQFF. Written as DNA, the CDR3 is TGTGCCAGCAGTTACTCCTGGGACGTACCTTACAATGAGCAGTTCTTC. The chain joins TRBV6-5 to TRBJ2-1, with D perhaps given as TRBD1 or TRBD2 (5 bases each). The length of the CDR3 is 16 residues. CDR1 is MNHEY and CDR2 is SVGAGI in the germline V gene. The V end lost 0 bases, the J end lost 4 bases, and 13 bases lay between the germline ends.

This clone occurred once. This chain joins TRBV10-3 and TRBJ1-2; TRBD1 aligns across 7 bases. The CDR3 is made up of 15 amino acids. CDR1 ENHRY and CDR2 SYGVKD come from the germline V gene. J gave up 2 bases and V 9 bases, and 12 bases lay outside the gene matches. CDR3 in amino acids: CAIQYPTGRNYGYTF. CDR3 bases: TGTGCCATACAATACCCGACAGGGAGAAACTATGGCTACACCTTC.

The chain joins TRBV10-2 to TRBJ2-1, with a tentative D call TRBD2 (6 bases). This CDR3 has 15 residues. V dropped 0 bases and J dropped 9 bases, with 15 bases sitting between them. The V gene's germline CDR1 is WSHSY and CDR2 SAAADI. The CDR3 DNA follows: TGCGCCAGCAGTGAGTCGAATAGCGGAGAGGGTGAGCAGTTCTTC. Translated, it gives CASSESNSGEGEQFF.

The chain carries TRBV5-1 and TRBJ2-3; TRBD2 matches at 11 bases. Germline lookup yields CDR1 SGHRS and CDR2 YFSETQ. The CDR3 has 19 residues. V lost 3 bases and J lost 3; bases outside the gene matches: 15. CDR3 DNA sequence: TGCGCCAGCAGCTACACTAGCGGGAGTCGCCGGGTCGCTACAGATACGCAGTATTTT. This codes for CASSYTSGSRRVATDTQYF.

This rearrangement joins TRBV5-4 to TRBJ2-7; no reliable D call. V lost 7 bases and J 2 bases, leaving 19 bases between the germline ends. Per germline, CDR1 SGHNT and CDR2 YYREEE (reference sequence). The CDR3 length is 15 residues. The CDR3 coding sequence is TGTGCCAGCTACCAAGGCGGACGGTCAACCTACGAGCAGTACTTC. It encodes CASYQGGRSTYEQYF.

The rearrangement links TRBV6-6 to TRBJ1-5; 8 bases line up with TRBD1. V gave up 7 bases and J gave up 7 bases; unmatched junction bases: 9. This CDR3 has 14 residues. The germline CDR1 and CDR2 sequences are MNHNY and SVGAGI (reference sequence). The CDR3 reads CASNRQGYEQPQHF. CDR3 bases: TGTGCCAGCAACCGACAGGGGTATGAGCAGCCCCAGCATTTT.

The V call is TRBV27, the J call TRBJ2-1; 7 nucleotides match TRBD1. Germline V gives CDR1 MNHEY, CDR2 SMNVEV (reference sequence). The CDR3 is 14 amino acids. Trimming cost V 3 bases and J 3 bases; bases outside gene matches: 2. CDR3 sequence: CASSFQGDYNEQFF. CDR3 sequence (DNA): TGTGCCAGCAGTTTTCAGGGGGACTACAATGAGCAGTTCTTC.

This sequence joins TRBV10-3 and TRBJ1-2, with D possibly matching TRBD1 (6 bases). This CDR3 comprises 13 residues. Trimming cost V 6 bases and J 0 bases, with 8 bases left between them. Per the germline V gene, CDR1 is ENHRY and CDR2 is SYGVKD. DNA for the CDR3: TGTGCCATCAGCCAGGGGACTAACTATGGCTACACCTTC. Residues: CAISQGTNYGYTF.

This chain joins TRBV6-5 and TRBJ2-7, with D possibly called TRBD1 or TRBD2 (5 bases each). The CDR3 is made up of 15 amino acids. V was trimmed by 0 bases and J by 1 base, leaving 10 bases between them. CDR1 is MNHEY and CDR2 is SVGAGI in the germline V gene. The CDR3 DNA reads TGTGCCAGCAGTTACTCAACCGGGGCTTCCTACGAGCAGTACTTC. This encodes CASSYSTGASYEQYF.

The gene calls are TRBV27 and TRBJ2-2; 10 nucleotides line up with TRBD1. Germline CDR1 is MNHEY and CDR2 is SMNVEV (reference sequence). The CDR3 contains 17 residues. The trim removed 4 bases at V and 3 bases at J, leaving 8 bases unmatched. The CDR3 loop is CASSWGQGPTDTGELFF. CDR3 coding DNA: TGTGCCAGCAGTTGGGGACAGGGGCCAACTGACACCGGGGAGCTGTTTTTT.

The chain uses TRBV18 and TRBJ2-7; 9 bases fit TRBD1. The trim removed 0 bases at V and 3 bases at J, leaving 6 bases unmatched. Looked up from germline, CDR1 is KGHSH and CDR2 is LQKENI. This CDR3 has 16 residues. The CDR3 is CASSPPMGQGRYEQYF. The CDR3 bases are TGTGCCAGCTCACCACCGATGGGACAGGGTCGCTACGAGCAGTACTTC.

The chain carries TRBV21-1 and TRBJ2-7. TRBV21-1 is annotated as a pseudogene. The CDR3 is 16 amino acids. Here the CDR3 reads CASSKHTGQGYYEQYF. CDR3 DNA sequence: TGTGCCAGCAGCAAACATACGGGGCAAGGCTACTACGAGCAGTACTTC.

This clone was seen a single time. The rearrangement links TRBV10-1 to TRBJ2-3; the D is unclear. The CDR3 runs to 13 residues. CDR1 is WNHNN and CDR2 is SYGVQD in the germline V gene (reference sequence). V lost 4 bases and J lost 2, with 7 bases in between. CDR3 in amino acids: CASSALFTDTQYF. The CDR3 DNA sequence: TGCGCCAGCAGTGCTCTTTTCACAGATACGCAGTATTTT.

The chain is built from TRBV10-2 and TRBJ2-3, with 12 positions matching TRBD2. CDR1 and CDR2 (germline): WSHSY, SAAADI. The CDR3 is 16 amino acids. The ends lost 6 bases at V and 1 base at J; junction bases unmatched: 5. The CDR3 loop is CASRASGRAGTDTQYF. Here the CDR3 DNA reads TGCGCCAGCAGGGCTAGCGGGAGGGCAGGCACAGATACGCAGTATTTT.

V is TRBV14 and J is TRBJ2-7, with D tentatively TRBD1 (5 bases). The CDR3 extends over 13 amino acids. The germline CDR1 and CDR2 sequences are SGHDN and FVKESK. V was pared by 4 bases and J by 7 bases, with 14 bases between. This chain's CDR3 is CASSPGPNWEQYF. The CDR3 DNA follows: TGTGCCAGCAGCCCAGGGCCGAATTGGGAGCAGTACTTC.

The chain links TRBV5-1 to TRBJ1-2; 8 bases line up with TRBD1. The CDR3 runs 16 residues. The V and J ends lost 0 bases and 5 bases, in that order; junction bases with no gene match: 9. Germline CDR1 is SGHRS and CDR2 is YFSETQ. CDR3: CASSLGTGNLGYGYTF. CDR3 bases: TGCGCCAGCAGCTTGGGGACAGGGAACCTTGGTTATGGCTACACCTTC.

This clone was seen only once. The genes are TRBV9 and TRBJ2-1, with 8 bases fitting TRBD2. Germline CDR1 is SGDLS and CDR2 is YYNGEE. Trimming took 4 bases from V and 2 from J; bases not matched to a gene: 8. This CDR3 contains 16 residues. CDR3 in DNA: TGTGCCAGCAGCACCCAGCGGGAGCCCCCCTACAATGAGCAGTTCTTC. This translates into CASSTQREPPYNEQFF.